These T cell receptor beta chains were read from a single sample in a study of cytomegalovirus exposure and HLA in healthy donors. Repertoires were generated with immunoSEQ multiplex PCR, while TCRdb's copy carries only in-frame clones and drops some. The table has 130,000 to 150,000 clones, around two thirds seen once. The sequenced sample was PBMCs. Receptors were obtained from a woman younger than 35 in good health and CMV-seronegative. Both conserved end residues are part of each CDR3. The order of the fields is J gene, clone size, V gene, D gene, CDR3 DNA, CDR3 protein. D genes are given only for firm matches. Expanded clones are given a class, and other clones once, few, many or no size at all.

j_call: TRBJ2-1; clone_size: -; v_call: TRBV5-1; d_call: -; cdr3_nt: TGCGCCAGCAGCTTGGGTGCTAGCGAGTTCAATGAGCAGTTCTTC; cdr3_aa: CASSLGASEFNEQFF
j_call: TRBJ1-1; clone_size: -; v_call: TRBV4-1; d_call: -; cdr3_nt: TGCGCCAGCAGCCCCTTATTGTTGAGCGTCAACACTGAAGCTTTCTTT; cdr3_aa: CASSPLLLSVNTEAFF
j_call: TRBJ1-5; clone_size: -; v_call: TRBV27; d_call: -; cdr3_nt: TGTGCCAGCAGGGTCCGCCAGGGCAATCAGCCCCAGCATTTT; cdr3_aa: CASRVRQGNQPQHF
j_call: TRBJ1-2; clone_size: -; v_call: TRBV28; d_call: TRBD1; cdr3_nt: TGTGCCAGCAGTCCGGGACAGAACTATGGCTACACCTTC; cdr3_aa: CASSPGQNYGYTF
j_call: TRBJ2-7; clone_size: -; v_call: TRBV4-3; d_call: -; cdr3_nt: TGCGCCAGCAGCCAAGACAACGGTCCCTACGAGCAGTACTTC; cdr3_aa: CASSQDNGPYEQYF
j_call: TRBJ1-2; clone_size: -; v_call: TRBV28; d_call: -; cdr3_nt: TGTGCCAGCAGTCCCTACGAGTTCTATGGCTACACCTTC; cdr3_aa: CASSPYEFYGYTF
j_call: TRBJ1-2; clone_size: few; v_call: TRBV5-6; d_call: -; cdr3_nt: TGTGCCAGCAGCGTCCCGGAGGGAGGCTACACCTTC; cdr3_aa: CASSVPEGGYTF
j_call: TRBJ1-2; clone_size: -; v_call: TRBV30; d_call: -; cdr3_nt: TGTGCCTGGAGTGGGACTCTCCTATATGGCTACACCTTC; cdr3_aa: CAWSGTLLYGYTF
j_call: TRBJ1-2; clone_size: -; v_call: TRBV7-3; d_call: TRBD1; cdr3_nt: TGTGCCAGCAGCCCAGACAGGGACTATGGCTACACCTTC; cdr3_aa: CASSPDRDYGYTF
j_call: TRBJ1-1; clone_size: -; v_call: TRBV19; d_call: -; cdr3_nt: TGTGCCAGTAGTACCTCTTTCAGGGTCGGCACTGAAGCTTTCTTT; cdr3_aa: CASSTSFRVGTEAFF
j_call: TRBJ2-1; clone_size: -; v_call: TRBV18; d_call: -; cdr3_nt: TGTGCCAGCTCACCTCCGGAGCGCCAGGGGCAGTTCTTC; cdr3_aa: CASSPPERQGQFF
j_call: TRBJ2-6; clone_size: -; v_call: TRBV27; d_call: TRBD2; cdr3_nt: TGTGCCAGCAGTCCCAGGCCGAAGGGACTAGCGGGAGGGCTCGGGGCCAACGGCCTGACTTTC; cdr3_aa: CASSPRPKGLAGGLGANGLTF
j_call: TRBJ1-4; clone_size: -; v_call: TRBV6-6; d_call: TRBD1; cdr3_nt: TGTGCCAGCAGTTACTCAGGGGGCGATGAAAAACTGTTTTTT; cdr3_aa: CASSYSGGDEKLFF
j_call: TRBJ2-7; clone_size: -; v_call: TRBV7-8; d_call: -; cdr3_nt: TGTGCCAGCAGCTCGTCTCGAGTGACTTCCTACGAGCAGTACTTC; cdr3_aa: CASSSSRVTSYEQYF
j_call: TRBJ1-1; clone_size: few; v_call: TRBV18; d_call: -; cdr3_nt: TGTGCCAGCTCACCACTCCCAGGGTCAGACACTGAAGCTTTCTTT; cdr3_aa: CASSPLPGSDTEAFF
j_call: TRBJ1-5; clone_size: -; v_call: TRBV27; d_call: -; cdr3_nt: TGTGCCAGCAGCCCTTGGAGATATAGCAATCAGCCCCAGCATTTT; cdr3_aa: CASSPWRYSNQPQHF
j_call: TRBJ1-2; clone_size: -; v_call: TRBV9; d_call: -; cdr3_nt: TGTGCCAGCAGCGTAGATGAAGGGGGTAATGGCTACACCTTC; cdr3_aa: CASSVDEGGNGYTF
j_call: TRBJ2-6; clone_size: -; v_call: TRBV7-9; d_call: -; cdr3_nt: TGTGCCAGCAGCTTAGTTTCAGGGGGGCCCTCTGGGGCCAACGGCCTGACTTTC; cdr3_aa: CASSLVSGGPSGANGLTF
j_call: TRBJ1-6; clone_size: -; v_call: TRBV10-3; d_call: -; cdr3_nt: TGTGCCATCAATAGAGCGAATAATTCACCCCTCCACTTT; cdr3_aa: CAINRANNSPLHF
j_call: TRBJ2-4; clone_size: -; v_call: TRBV2; d_call: -; cdr3_nt: TGTGCCAGCAGTGAGGTTGGCAGTTTAGCCAAAAACATTCAGTACTTC; cdr3_aa: CASSEVGSLAKNIQYF
j_call: TRBJ2-4; clone_size: -; v_call: TRBV11-1; d_call: TRBD2; cdr3_nt: TGTGCCAGCAGCTTACGGGAGGGCGGCCAGTACTTC; cdr3_aa: CASSLREGGQYF
j_call: TRBJ1-5; clone_size: -; v_call: TRBV7-8; d_call: -; cdr3_nt: TGTGCCAGCAGCCACCAGGGGCCCCAGCATTTT; cdr3_aa: CASSHQGPQHF
j_call: TRBJ2-3; clone_size: -; v_call: TRBV15; d_call: -; cdr3_nt: TGTGCCACCAGCAGAGATTGGGGGGGGCGACGGGAAGAAAGCACAGATACGCAGTATTTT; cdr3_aa: CATSRDWGGRREESTDTQYF
j_call: TRBJ1-2; clone_size: -; v_call: TRBV9; d_call: TRBD1; cdr3_nt: TGTGCCAGCAGCACAGACAGGGACTATGGCTACACCTTC; cdr3_aa: CASSTDRDYGYTF
j_call: TRBJ1-5; clone_size: few; v_call: TRBV2; d_call: -; cdr3_nt: TGTGCCAGCAGTGAAGAGCAGGGCGAGCAGCCCCAGCATTTT; cdr3_aa: CASSEEQGEQPQHF
j_call: TRBJ1-2; clone_size: once; v_call: TRBV10-3; d_call: -; cdr3_nt: TGTGCCATCAGTGAGAATCGGAGATATGGCTACACCTTC; cdr3_aa: CAISENRRYGYTF
j_call: TRBJ2-7; clone_size: -; v_call: TRBV21-1; d_call: -; cdr3_nt: TGTGCCAGCAGCTCCCGACGAGGATCGTCCTACGAGCAGTACTTC; cdr3_aa: CASSSRRGSSYEQYF
j_call: TRBJ1-6; clone_size: -; v_call: TRBV5-1; d_call: TRBD1; cdr3_nt: TGCGCCAGCAGCTTGGGGGACAGGGGATATTCACCCCTCCACTTT; cdr3_aa: CASSLGDRGYSPLHF
j_call: TRBJ1-2; clone_size: -; v_call: TRBV5-1; d_call: -; cdr3_nt: TGCGCCAGCAGCTTGGTGCAGGCCTCCAGGGGCTACACCTTC; cdr3_aa: CASSLVQASRGYTF
j_call: TRBJ1-5; clone_size: -; v_call: TRBV19; d_call: -; cdr3_nt: TGTGCCAGTAGTCCCGAGACAGGTCTGCCCCAGCATTTT; cdr3_aa: CASSPETGLPQHF
j_call: TRBJ2-2; clone_size: -; v_call: TRBV6-4; d_call: TRBD1; cdr3_nt: TGTGCCAGCAGTCACGCCGACAGGGGGAACACCGGGGAGCTGTTTTTT; cdr3_aa: CASSHADRGNTGELFF
j_call: TRBJ1-1; clone_size: -; v_call: TRBV2; d_call: -; cdr3_nt: TGTGCCAGCCTTGGACAACCGAACACTGAAGCTTTCTTT; cdr3_aa: CASLGQPNTEAFF
j_call: TRBJ1-2; clone_size: -; v_call: TRBV7-2; d_call: TRBD1; cdr3_nt: TGTGCCAGCAGCCCCTACGGGACAGGGTTGGGCTACACCTTC; cdr3_aa: CASSPYGTGLGYTF
j_call: TRBJ2-1; clone_size: few; v_call: TRBV7-9; d_call: TRBD2; cdr3_nt: TGTGCCAGCAGCTTAGCCCCTTGGGGAGCGGGAGGGCCAGTTAATGAGCAGTTCTTC; cdr3_aa: CASSLAPWGAGGPVNEQFF
j_call: TRBJ2-3; clone_size: -; v_call: TRBV28; d_call: TRBD2; cdr3_nt: TGTGCCAGCAGTTTGGGAGCGGGGGGGGGCCAAGGGACGCAGTATTTT; cdr3_aa: CASSLGAGGGQGTQYF
j_call: TRBJ2-7; clone_size: -; v_call: TRBV28; d_call: -; cdr3_nt: TGTGCTTCAGCAGGGGCGGGGGCCGACGAGCAGTACTTC; cdr3_aa: CASAGAGADEQYF
j_call: TRBJ1-1; clone_size: -; v_call: TRBV14; d_call: -; cdr3_nt: TGTGCCAGCAGCGCACAGGGGAACACTGAAGCTTTCTTT; cdr3_aa: CASSAQGNTEAFF
j_call: TRBJ1-3; clone_size: -; v_call: TRBV2; d_call: -; cdr3_nt: TGTGCCAGCAGTGAAGGGCAGGGTCGTGGAAACACCATATATTTT; cdr3_aa: CASSEGQGRGNTIYF
j_call: TRBJ1-1; clone_size: -; v_call: TRBV19; d_call: -; cdr3_nt: TGTGCTAGCTTAGGCCAGGCGGGCACTGAAGCTTTCTTT; cdr3_aa: CASLGQAGTEAFF
j_call: TRBJ2-1; clone_size: -; v_call: TRBV29-1; d_call: -; cdr3_nt: TGCAGCGTTGAAAACCGTCAGAATAACAATGAGCAGTTCTTC; cdr3_aa: CSVENRQNNNEQFF
j_call: TRBJ2-2; clone_size: -; v_call: TRBV6-5; d_call: TRBD1; cdr3_nt: TGTGCCAGCAGTTCCCGGGACAGAGCCACCGGGGAGCTGTTTTTT; cdr3_aa: CASSSRDRATGELFF
j_call: TRBJ2-1; clone_size: -; v_call: TRBV7-3; d_call: TRBD2; cdr3_nt: TGTGCCAGCAGCATAGCGGGGGGCCGGTACAATGAGCAGTTCTTC; cdr3_aa: CASSIAGGRYNEQFF
j_call: TRBJ2-3; clone_size: -; v_call: TRBV11-3; d_call: -; cdr3_nt: TGTGCCAGCAGCTTGGGGCAGGGTATAGGGGCAGATACGCAGTATTTT; cdr3_aa: CASSLGQGIGADTQYF
j_call: TRBJ1-6; clone_size: -; v_call: TRBV14; d_call: TRBD1; cdr3_nt: TGTGCCAGCAGCCCCTGGACAGGGGATTCACCCCTCCACTTT; cdr3_aa: CASSPWTGDSPLHF
j_call: TRBJ2-1; clone_size: -; v_call: TRBV19; d_call: TRBD1; cdr3_nt: TGTGCCAGTAGCGGGACAGCTACTTACAATGAGCAGTTCTTC; cdr3_aa: CASSGTATYNEQFF
j_call: TRBJ2-7; clone_size: -; v_call: TRBV15; d_call: TRBD1; cdr3_nt: TGTGCCACCAGCAGCGACAGGGGGGCCTACGAGCAGTACTTC; cdr3_aa: CATSSDRGAYEQYF
j_call: TRBJ2-1; clone_size: -; v_call: TRBV4-2; d_call: TRBD2; cdr3_nt: TGTGCCAGCAGCCTCAATGAGCCGGGACTAGCGGGGGACTCAAGCTCCTACAATGAGCAGTTCTTC; cdr3_aa: CASSLNEPGLAGDSSSYNEQFF
j_call: TRBJ2-5; clone_size: -; v_call: TRBV7-9; d_call: -; cdr3_nt: TGTGCCAGCAGCCACCGACAGGCCTCGGAGACCCAGTACTTC; cdr3_aa: CASSHRQASETQYF
j_call: TRBJ2-7; clone_size: -; v_call: TRBV5-1; d_call: -; cdr3_nt: TGCGCCAGCAGCTCTCTCTACGAGCAGTACTTC; cdr3_aa: CASSSLYEQYF
j_call: TRBJ2-1; clone_size: -; v_call: TRBV5-1; d_call: -; cdr3_nt: TGCGCCAGCAGCTGGAGTCGGGGTTGGGATGAGCAGTTCTTC; cdr3_aa: CASSWSRGWDEQFF
j_call: TRBJ2-1; clone_size: once; v_call: TRBV19; d_call: -; cdr3_nt: TGTGCCAGCGCTGACCAGCGTGACAATGAGCAGTTCTTC; cdr3_aa: CASADQRDNEQFF
j_call: TRBJ2-1; clone_size: -; v_call: TRBV7-8; d_call: TRBD2; cdr3_nt: TGTGCCAGCAGTCCTAGCGGGAGGCCTTACAATGAGCAGTTCTTC; cdr3_aa: CASSPSGRPYNEQFF